These 20 T cell receptor beta chains were all obtained from the same sample, sequenced in a study of blood T cells in healthy people across ages. With a J-beta primer mix and a sample-barcoded 5' primer, a second PCR ran roughly 6 to 11 cycles. TCRdb redid the calling of the 5' RACE reads with MiXCR, one entry per CDR3 protein. In the table there are 1.5 million to 2 million distinct CDR3 sequences, roughly 43% of which are singletons. Sequencing was done on a sample of blood. The source of these receptors is a human donor in good health.

This clonotype occurred a few times. This rearrangement joins TRBV7-2 to TRBJ1-2; perhaps TRBD1 as D (5 bases). V gave up 5 bases and J gave up 5 bases, with 18 bases separating them. Germline assignment: CDR1 SGHTA and CDR2 FQGNSA. CDR3 length: 15 residues. The CDR3 DNA is TGTGCCAGCAGCCCAGGCGGGGGGGGAACATATGGCTACACCTTC. It translates to CASSPGGGGTYGYTF.

This clonotype was picked up a small number of times. The chain has TRBV7-2 and TRBJ2-5; no definite D call. V was trimmed by 3 bases and J by 2 bases, leaving 19 bases between them. In germline, CDR1 is SGHTA, CDR2 FQGNSA. There are 17 residues in the CDR3. The CDR3 DNA follows: TGTGCCAGCAGCTTTATTTTGAATGTAGCTGATCAAGAGACCCAGTACTTC. It specifies CASSFILNVADQETQYF.

This clonotype was recorded a few times. The V gene is TRBV9, the J gene TRBJ2-3; 9 nucleotides line up with TRBD1. The V and J ends lost 4 bases and 4 bases, in that order; junction bases with no gene match: 4. Germline V gives CDR1 SGDLS, CDR2 YYNGEE. The length of the CDR3 is 14 residues. The CDR3 loop reads CASSIGQGSDTQYF. CDR3 bases: TGTGCCAGCAGCATCGGACAGGGGTCAGATACGCAGTATTTT.

This clonotype has a handful of counts. The rearrangement joins TRBV20-1 to TRBJ2-3; D is perhaps TRBD2 (5 bases). The CDR3 spans 15 residues. The V end lost 0 bases, the J end lost 0 bases, and 10 bases lay between the germline ends. Germline V lookup: CDR1 DFQATT, CDR2 SNEGSKA (reference sequence). The CDR3 nucleotides are TGCAGTGCTAGAGATGGTCGGGGAAGCACAGATACGCAGTATTTT. This encodes CSARDGRGSTDTQYF.

This clonotype appeared a few times. V and J are TRBV5-6 and TRBJ2-3; no clear D. V lost 6 bases and J lost 6, with 17 bases in between. Germline CDR1 is SGHDT and CDR2 is YYEEEE. The length of the CDR3 is 14 residues. The CDR3 bases are TGTGCCAGCATCCTAGACGGTTTCGGGGATACGCAGTATTTT. It codes for CASILDGFGDTQYF.

The chain couples TRBV7-6 to TRBJ2-1; the match to TRBD2 covers 12 bases. This CDR3 spans 16 amino acids. The V segment lost 1 base and the J segment 5 bases; nucleotides outside the gene matches: 3. From germline, CDR1 is SGHVS and CDR2 FNYEAQ. The CDR3 DNA reads as TGTGCCAGCAGCTTAGAGGGGACTAGCGGGCACAATGAGCAGTTCTTC. Translated, it gives CASSLEGTSGHNEQFF.

This clonotype came up a few times. This chain joins TRBV6-2 or TRBV6-3 and TRBJ2-1; D is unclear. Germline loops: CDR1 MNHEY, CDR2 SVGEGT. The CDR3 has 14 amino acids. V lost 7 bases, J lost 5 bases, and 15 bases lay in between. CDR3 coding DNA: TGTGCCAGCACCCCTTGGGCAGCTAACAATGAGCAGTTCTTC. It is translated as CASTPWAANNEQFF.

This clonotype appeared many times. The chain joins TRBV7-9 to TRBJ2-7, with D possibly matching TRBD1 (6 bases). The V gene lost 5 bases and the J gene lost 2 bases, with 13 bases spanning the gap. Germline V lookup: CDR1 SEHNR, CDR2 FQNEAQ (reference sequence). CDR3 length: 14 residues. DNA for the CDR3: TGTGCCAGCAGCCCTCAGGGGTTGACCTACGAGCAGTACTTC. Encoded protein: CASSPQGLTYEQYF. The variable domain in full, with the rest retrieved from reference TRBV7-9 and TRBJ2-7, is DTGVSQNPRHKITKRGQNVTFRCDPISEHNRLYWYRQTLGQGPEFLTYFQNEAQLEKSRLLSDRFSAERPKGSFSTLEIQRTEQGDSAMYLCASSPQGLTYEQYFGPGTRLTVT.

This clonotype showed up just a few times. The chain couples TRBV10-3 to TRBJ2-1, with TRBD2 as a possible D gene (5 bases). CDR1 and CDR2 (germline): ENHRY, SYGVKD. This CDR3 contains 15 residues. Trimming removed 6 bases at V and 8 bases at J, with 20 bases between. Here the CDR3 reads CAISVGSPLADEQFF. CDR3 bases: TGTGCCATCAGCGTTGGAAGCCCTCTAGCCGATGAGCAGTTCTTC.

The rearrangement joins TRBV21-1 to TRBJ2-4; the D call in the table, TRBD1, was not verified against the DNA. The J call is uncertain, as TRBJ2-7 better fits the DNA end. TRBV21-1 is listed as a pseudogene. The CDR3 extends over 16 amino acids. The CDR3 region has the DNA TGTGCCAGCAGCCCTCGTTGGAAGGACAGGGGCTACGAGCAGTACTTC. As protein: CASSPRWKDRGYEQYF.

This sequence joins TRBV6-2 or TRBV6-3 and TRBJ2-3, with 8 nucleotides matching TRBD2. This CDR3 has 16 amino acids. The J segment lost 0 bases and the V segment lost 6 bases, leaving 8 bases of the junction unmatched. Germline V gene sequence: CDR1 MNHEY, CDR2 SVGEGT. CDR3 bases: TGTGCCAGCAGGCGTACTAGCGGTTTTAGCACAGATACGCAGTATTTT. Residues: CASRRTSGFSTDTQYF.

This chain links TRBV15 with TRBJ1-2, with D possibly matching TRBD1 (6 bases). V dropped 5 bases and J dropped 4 bases, with 17 bases sitting between them. This CDR3 region has 15 residues. Germline values: CDR1 LNHNV, CDR2 YYDKDF (reference sequence). The DNA for the CDR3 is TGTGCCACCAGCGAAGGCCGGGGGGGCGGCTATGGCTACACCTTC. This encodes CATSEGRGGGYGYTF.

V gene TRBV24-1 combines with J gene TRBJ2-1; TRBD1 or TRBD2 may be the D gene (6 bases each). The germline V and J ends were trimmed by 1 base and 7 bases, with 13 bases remaining between them. This CDR3 has 15 residues. Looked up from germline, CDR1 is KGHDR and CDR2 is SFDVKD. In DNA form, the CDR3 reads TGTGCCACCAGTGATTTTAGGGGGGCCGGGAATGAGCAGTTCTTC. Translating it yields CATSDFRGAGNEQFF.

This chain links TRBV11-1 with TRBJ1-2, with unresolved D. With 4 bases removed from V and 8 bases from J, the gap between germline ends came to 14 bases. The CDR3 covers 13 residues. The V gene's germline CDR1 is SGHAT and CDR2 FQDESV (reference sequence). The CDR3 bases are TGTGCCAGCAGCTCCGTGTCGGCGAGAGGCTACACCTTC. Protein product: CASSSVSARGYTF.

This clonotype has more than one count but fewer than ten. V is TRBV7-2 and J is TRBJ2-6; the D is unclear. CDR3 length equals 15 residues. The V gene lost 3 bases and the J gene lost 1 base, with 7 bases spanning the gap. Looked up from germline, CDR1 is SGHTA and CDR2 is FQGNSA. The CDR3 DNA follows: TGTGCCAGCAGCTTCTCACAGTCTGGGGCCAACGTCCTGACTTTC. It is translated as CASSFSQSGANVLTF.

This clonotype was recorded a few times. The chain has TRBV4-1 and TRBJ2-5; D possibly corresponds to TRBD1 (6 bases). V lost 4 bases and J lost 2, with 17 bases in between. Germline V gene lookup returns CDR1 MGHRA and CDR2 YSYEKL. The CDR3 runs 16 residues. Written as DNA, the CDR3 is TGCGCCAGCAGCCGATGGGCAGGGGCGGTACAAGAGACCCAGTACTTC. Translated, it gives CASSRWAGAVQETQYF.

Ten or more counts support this clonotype. V gene TRBV10-3 combines with J gene TRBJ2-3; D unresolved. Per the germline V gene, CDR1 is ENHRY and CDR2 is SYGVKD. The CDR3 covers 13 residues. V was clipped by 3 bases and J by 5 bases, with 9 bases between them. CDR3: CAISERDGDTQYF. DNA of the CDR3: TGTGCCATCAGTGAACGAGATGGAGATACGCAGTATTTT.

The chain is built from TRBV20-1 and TRBJ1-5; D unclear. CDR1 and CDR2 (germline): DFQATT, SNEGSKA (reference sequence). Trimming took 3 bases from V and 0 from J, leaving 9 bases between them. This CDR3 contains 14 residues. The CDR3 DNA reads as TGCAGTGCTAGGGCCACCCATAGCAATCAGCCCCAGCATTTT. Amino acid sequence: CSARATHSNQPQHF.

The J gene is TRBJ2-7, the V gene TRBV12-3 or TRBV12-4; D is perhaps TRBD1 (6 bases). The CDR3 extends over 15 amino acids. V was clipped by 4 bases and J by 5 bases, with 18 bases between them. The CDR3 reads CASSSLQGEFDEQYF. CDR3 DNA: TGTGCCAGCAGTTCTCTACAGGGAGAGTTCGACGAGCAGTACTTC.

This clonotype was counted a few times. This chain connects TRBV5-1 to TRBJ2-2; D is uncertain. V was clipped by 3 bases and J by 0 bases, with 15 bases between them. Germline CDR1 is SGHRS and CDR2 is YFSETQ. The CDR3 covers 17 residues. The CDR3 coding sequence is TGCGCCAGCAGCTCCGACAAAACCCGCGCGAACACCGGGGAGCTGTTTTTT. Its protein product is CASSSDKTRANTGELFF.